Below, one TCR beta chain is given with its context. Its antigen is unknown. The input lacks base qualities; no much larger clone sits a single base away. This entry belongs to a study of blood T cell repertoires in COVID-19 (dated by TCRdb to the early 2020s). About the study as a whole: The collaborator samples originated in the United States, Italy and Spain and spanned the acute and convalescent phases of COVID-19. The prospective study material was composed of cDNA or gDNA derived from T cells, B-cell-depleted T cells, or PBMCs. Subjects who had been exposed to COVID-19, were actively infected with it, or had recovered from it provided the deeply sampled blood TCRbeta repertoires that made up the dataset. The repertoires were released in a freely available public database meant as a resource for research on the immune response to SARS-CoV-2. Samples were obtained from the ongoing ImmuneRACE study (first 160 participants) and from 1,254 subjects provided by 6 global collaborators. A de-identified subject ID, COVID-19 status, age in years and sex were almost always included in the sample metadata. Where available, HLA class I and class II types were obtained from metadata supplied by the sample provider rather than from assay-based typing.

Participants in the prospective study were aged about 18 to 100 years, lived in 20 to 30 United States geographic areas, and enrolled through a virtual design. In the prospective study, cohorts were assigned on the basis of participant-reported clinical history obtained from a screening survey and a study questionnaire. ImmuneRACE Cohort 3 recovered participants were defined by two consecutive negative NP/OP PCR tests, healthcare professional clearance, or symptom resolution. Mobile phlebotomists in the prospective study collected whole blood, serum and a nasopharyngeal or oropharyngeal swab from every participant. Prospective study participants could optionally give additional blood draws and questionnaires over an approximately two-month period. Prospective study blood samples were shipped either frozen or at room temperature before DNA extraction. Trimmed from V: 7 bases; trimmed from J: 5 bases; junction bases lacking a gene match: 6. The CDR3 sequence holds 13 residues, the cysteine and phenylalanine included. CDR3 DNA only is kept here, 39 bases in frame from base 1. CDR1 and CDR2 are drawn from the germline V gene: KGHDR, SFDVKD.

General study outcomes and caveats: The amount of clinical and demographic metadata varied by source and participant and was provided uncurated.

TCRbeta CDR3 regions were amplified from genomic DNA by means of the immunoSEQ Assay, a bias-controlled multiplex PCR. Per the original workflow: Within the assay, amplification of reference gene primers was used to estimate how many nucleated cells each sample contained. To quantify the absolute abundance of each unique TCRbeta CDR3 rearrangement, sequence reads were collapsed and filtered. For each sample, productive Simpson clonality was calculated as the square root of Simpson's diversity index over productive rearrangements. What TCRdb holds here is the immuneACCESS table cut down to in-frame rearrangements. Part of the clones is not present; checked against another copy, under half of the missing clones reflect an unresolved V gene, and the others are unexplained. V and J calls and clone size come straight from that table; D and trimming were deduced from the DNA. In this sample the table shows hundreds of thousands of clones, more than 85% of which occur a single time. The ten top clones hold more than 0.8% of the sample.

The sequencing input was PBMCs or T cells enriched from blood (not recorded which). The rearranged chain carries TRBV24-1 and TRBJ1-1, and 7 junctional nucleotides match TRBD1. The TCR was taken from a woman aged 25 to 39 who had recovered from COVID-19. Read as DNA, the sequence is TGTGCCACCAGACGGGACAGTGGGACTGAAGCTTTCTTT. It encodes CATRRDSGTEAFF.